The following is a T cell receptor beta chain sequence with its context. There are 13 residues in the CDR3. Germline CDR1 SQVTM, CDR2 ANQGSEA. The germline V and J ends were trimmed by 5 bases and 1 base, with 10 bases remaining between them. Profiled with immunoSEQ multiplex PCR; TCRdb holds only in-frame clones, not every one. The sample consists of about 140,000 clones, around nine tenths of them appearing once. This specimen belongs to a study of CD4+ T cells in melanoma. This TCR was sampled from a human donor with melanoma. The J gene is TRBJ2-3, the V gene TRBV29-1, with D unresolved. CDR3 residues: CSVPDGRTDTQYF. In DNA, the CDR3 is TGCAGCGTTCCGGACGGTCGCACAGATACGCAGTATTTT.